This is a list of T cell receptor beta chains from one sample in a study of shared T cell receptors in the human thymus. Profiling relied on immunoSEQ multiplex PCR, and the TCRdb table lists in-frame clones only, not all of them. Of hundreds of thousands of clones listed, 87% are singletons. These data were likewise used in another study, on human thymus T cells.

The sample consisted of thymocytes. The receptors derive from a boy under three years old with a congenital heart defect. Each CDR3 is given with its conserved first and last residue. D genes are given only for firm matches. Size tells how often a clone was seen (once, few, many) or the class of an expanded clone, and some rows leave it out.

V: TRBV28; J: TRBJ2-3; D: -; size: -; CDR3: CASRLAGSVRRTDTQYF; DNA: TGTGCCAGCAGGTTGGCGGGTTCTGTTCGCCGCACAGATACGCAGTATTTT
V: TRBV19; J: TRBJ1-2; D: -; size: -; CDR3: CASSNLTGYYGYTF; DNA: TGTGCCAGTAGTAACCTCACAGGCTACTATGGCTACACCTTC
V: TRBV5-4; J: TRBJ1-4; D: -; size: -; CDR3: CASSLEGEEATNEKLFF; DNA: TGTGCCAGCAGCTTGGAAGGGGAGGAAGCAACTAATGAAAAACTGTTTTTT
V: TRBV2; J: TRBJ1-1; D: -; size: -; CDR3: CASSEEGELDTEAFF; DNA: TGTGCCAGCAGTGAAGAGGGGGAGTTGGACACTGAAGCTTTCTTT
V: TRBV4-1; J: TRBJ2-3; D: TRBD1; size: -; CDR3: CASSHPGQSTDTQYF; DNA: TGCGCCAGCAGCCACCCGGGACAGTCCACAGATACGCAGTATTTT
V: TRBV5-4; J: TRBJ2-7; D: TRBD1; size: -; CDR3: CASSLSGTGVYYEQYF; DNA: TGTGCCAGCAGCTTGTCAGGGACAGGCGTTTACTACGAGCAGTACTTC
V: TRBV7-2; J: TRBJ2-7; D: TRBD2; size: -; CDR3: CASSLVGSRTSGNMMEQYF; DNA: TGTGCCAGCAGCTTAGTAGGTTCACGGACTAGCGGGAACATGATGGAGCAGTACTTC
V: TRBV27; J: TRBJ2-5; D: TRBD1; size: -; CDR3: CASSLTGQGGTQYF; DNA: TGTGCCAGCAGTTTAACCGGACAGGGCGGGACCCAGTACTTC
V: TRBV27; J: TRBJ1-4; D: TRBD1; size: -; CDR3: CASSCTGTGKGHEKLFF; DNA: TGTGCCAGCAGTTGTACCGGGACAGGGAAGGGACACGAAAAACTGTTTTTT
V: TRBV18; J: TRBJ1-1; D: TRBD1; size: -; CDR3: CASSAGQFVNTEAFF; DNA: TGTGCCAGCTCGGCGGGACAGTTTGTGAACACTGAAGCTTTCTTT
V: TRBV27; J: TRBJ1-5; D: TRBD1; size: -; CDR3: CASSSHRGGNQPQHF; DNA: TGTGCCAGCAGTTCTCACAGGGGTGGCAATCAGCCCCAGCATTTT
V: TRBV5-1; J: TRBJ2-7; D: TRBD2; size: -; CDR3: CASSLRGSPYEQYF; DNA: TGCGCCAGCAGCTTGCGCGGGAGCCCCTACGAGCAGTACTTC
V: TRBV5-6; J: TRBJ2-7; D: TRBD2; size: -; CDR3: CASSFRGLAGVHYEQYF; DNA: TGTGCCAGCAGCTTCCGCGGACTAGCGGGGGTCCACTACGAGCAGTACTTC
V: TRBV2; J: TRBJ2-7; D: -; size: -; CDR3: CASSEGAHFYYEQYF; DNA: TGTGCCAGCAGTGAAGGGGCGCATTTCTACTACGAGCAGTACTTC
V: TRBV7-2; J: TRBJ2-3; D: TRBD2; size: -; CDR3: CASSLLAGGPDTQYF; DNA: TGTGCCAGCAGCTTGCTAGCGGGAGGGCCCGATACGCAGTATTTT
V: TRBV9; J: TRBJ2-1; D: -; size: -; CDR3: CASSVGFRLDYNEQFF; DNA: TGTGCCAGCAGCGTAGGTTTTCGACTAGATTACAATGAGCAGTTCTTC
V: TRBV5-4; J: TRBJ2-5; D: -; size: -; CDR3: CASSPRRSQETQYF; DNA: TGTGCCAGCAGCCCTCGTCGCAGCCAAGAGACCCAGTACTTC
V: TRBV7-9; J: TRBJ2-3; D: -; size: -; CDR3: CASSLGAATDTQYF; DNA: TGTGCCAGCAGCTTGGGGGCCGCCACAGATACGCAGTATTTT
V: TRBV10-2; J: TRBJ1-2; D: TRBD1; size: -; CDR3: CASTWDRERDGYTF; DNA: TGCGCCAGCACATGGGACAGGGAAAGGGATGGCTACACCTTC
V: TRBV9; J: TRBJ2-3; D: -; size: -; CDR3: CASSVAHRAESSSTDTQYF; DNA: TGTGCCAGCAGCGTAGCTCACAGAGCCGAAAGTTCTAGCACAGATACGCAGTATTTT
V: TRBV6-1; J: TRBJ1-2; D: TRBD1; size: few; CDR3: CASSSRDRAYGYTF; DNA: TGTGCCAGCAGTTCCCGGGACAGGGCTTATGGCTACACCTTC
V: TRBV28; J: TRBJ2-7; D: -; size: once; CDR3: CASSLRSRERTSSYEQYF; DNA: TGTGCCAGCAGTTTAAGGTCCCGGGAACGGACGAGCTCCTACGAGCAGTACTTC
V: TRBV7-2; J: TRBJ2-7; D: TRBD2; size: -; CDR3: CASSLQWLAESYEQYF; DNA: TGTGCCAGCAGCTTACAGTGGCTAGCGGAATCCTACGAGCAGTACTTC
V: TRBV4-3; J: TRBJ1-5; D: -; size: -; CDR3: CASSQGERDQPQHF; DNA: TGCGCCAGCAGCCAAGGGGAGCGGGATCAGCCCCAGCATTTT
V: TRBV7-2; J: TRBJ2-7; D: TRBD2; size: -; CDR3: CASSWTSGVAYEQYF; DNA: TGTGCCAGCAGCTGGACTAGCGGCGTGGCCTACGAGCAGTACTTC
V: TRBV4-3; J: TRBJ1-1; D: -; size: -; CDR3: CASSQIPRTNRPEAFF; DNA: TGCGCCAGCAGCCAAATCCCTAGGACAAATAGGCCTGAAGCTTTCTTT
V: TRBV5-4; J: TRBJ2-3; D: TRBD1; size: -; CDR3: CASSFPGTGGWTDTQYF; DNA: TGTGCCAGCAGCTTCCCCGGGACAGGGGGCTGGACAGATACGCAGTATTTT
V: TRBV14; J: TRBJ2-2; D: TRBD2; size: -; CDR3: CASSQADFGTIRYTGELFF; DNA: TGTGCCAGCAGCCAAGCAGACTTCGGGACTATCCGATACACCGGGGAGCTGTTTTTT
V: TRBV19; J: TRBJ2-7; D: -; size: -; CDR3: CASTPTGGTYEQYF; DNA: TGTGCCAGTACCCCTACCGGGGGAACCTACGAGCAGTACTTC
V: TRBV27; J: TRBJ2-1; D: TRBD1; size: once; CDR3: CASTGTVPYNEQFF; DNA: TGTGCCAGCACCGGGACAGTCCCCTACAATGAGCAGTTCTTC
V: TRBV12-5; J: TRBJ1-3; D: -; size: -; CDR3: CASGHLGGARSGNTIYF; DNA: TGTGCTAGTGGGCACCTTGGGGGGGCTCGTTCTGGAAACACCATATATTTT
V: TRBV4-1; J: TRBJ1-6; D: -; size: -; CDR3: CASSPKRLRTELYNSPLHF; DNA: TGCGCCAGCAGCCCGAAACGACTTAGGACAGAGCTTTATAATTCCCCCCTCCACTTT
V: TRBV27; J: TRBJ1-6; D: -; size: once; CDR3: CASSPQGPPYNSPLHF; DNA: TGTGCCAGCAGTCCACAGGGTCCCCCCTATAATTCACCCCTCCACTTT
V: TRBV14; J: TRBJ2-7; D: TRBD1; size: -; CDR3: CASSRSQGDGQYF; DNA: TGTGCCAGCAGTCGATCCCAGGGGGACGGGCAGTACTTC
V: TRBV6-7; J: TRBJ2-7; D: -; size: -; CDR3: CASSYSVVAAGGTGDEQYF; DNA: TGTGCCAGCAGTTACTCGGTCGTCGCCGCAGGCGGGACTGGTGACGAGCAGTACTTC
V: TRBV6-6; J: TRBJ2-1; D: TRBD2; size: -; CDR3: CASRDGTTEFF; DNA: TGTGCCAGCAGGGACGGGACTACGGAGTTCTTC
V: TRBV19; J: TRBJ1-1; D: TRBD1; size: -; CDR3: CASRRTGGLNTEAFF; DNA: TGTGCCAGTAGGAGGACAGGGGGGCTGAACACTGAAGCTTTCTTT
V: TRBV5-1; J: TRBJ2-7; D: TRBD2; size: -; CDR3: CASSLAAGGAYEQYF; DNA: TGCGCCAGCAGCTTGGCGGCGGGGGGGGCCTACGAGCAGTACTTC
V: TRBV6-5; J: TRBJ1-5; D: TRBD1; size: -; CDR3: CASSYRTGGGQPQHF; DNA: TGTGCCAGCAGTTACCGGACAGGGGGCGGCCAGCCCCAGCATTTT
V: TRBV6-5; J: TRBJ1-1; D: TRBD1; size: -; CDR3: CASSYRQGPEAFF; DNA: TGTGCCAGCAGTTACCGACAGGGACCTGAAGCTTTCTTT
V: TRBV7-8; J: TRBJ1-2; D: -; size: -; CDR3: CASSLVSFALANYGYTF; DNA: TGTGCCAGCAGCTTAGTCTCGTTCGCTTTAGCTAACTATGGCTACACCTTC
V: TRBV28; J: TRBJ2-1; D: -; size: -; CDR3: CASTHPVRSSSSYNEQFF; DNA: TGTGCCAGCACGCACCCCGTAAGGTCTAGTAGCTCCTACAATGAGCAGTTCTTC
V: TRBV4-1; J: TRBJ2-3; D: TRBD2; size: -; CDR3: CASSPSGRGADTQYF; DNA: TGCGCCAGCAGCCCGAGCGGGAGAGGTGCCGATACGCAGTATTTT
V: TRBV27; J: TRBJ2-1; D: -; size: -; CDR3: CASSLRMGASGEQFF; DNA: TGTGCCAGCAGTTTGCGGATGGGGGCCAGTGGTGAGCAGTTCTTC
V: TRBV15; J: TRBJ2-1; D: -; size: -; CDR3: CATSRDLDGVLYNEQFF; DNA: TGTGCCACCAGCAGAGATTTGGACGGGGTGTTATACAATGAGCAGTTCTTC
V: TRBV28; J: TRBJ1-1; D: -; size: -; CDR3: CASSLLVRLNTEAFF; DNA: TGTGCCAGCAGTTTGCTCGTGAGGTTGAACACTGAAGCTTTCTTT
V: TRBV7-8; J: TRBJ1-1; D: -; size: -; CDR3: CASSPKRATEAFF; DNA: TGTGCCAGCAGCCCCAAGCGGGCCACTGAAGCTTTCTTT
V: TRBV5-6; J: TRBJ2-3; D: TRBD1; size: -; CDR3: CASSFGTGGGNTDTQYF; DNA: TGTGCCAGCAGCTTTGGGACAGGGGGCGGCAACACAGATACGCAGTATTTT
V: TRBV27; J: TRBJ2-1; D: -; size: few; CDR3: CASSLSQDNVYNEQFF; DNA: TGTGCCAGCAGTTTATCGCAGGACAACGTTTACAATGAGCAGTTCTTC
V: TRBV5-6; J: TRBJ2-5; D: -; size: -; CDR3: CASSSDRRRGETQYF; DNA: TGTGCCAGCAGCTCTGACAGGAGAAGAGGAGAGACCCAGTACTTC
V: TRBV9; J: TRBJ1-2; D: -; size: -; CDR3: CASSVDSTGRAYGYTF; DNA: TGTGCCAGCAGCGTAGATTCCACAGGGAGGGCCTATGGCTACACCTTC
V: TRBV5-6; J: TRBJ2-7; D: TRBD2; size: -; CDR3: CASSLTSGGTYEQYF; DNA: TGTGCCAGCAGCTTGACTAGCGGGGGAACCTACGAGCAGTACTTC
V: TRBV9; J: TRBJ1-3; D: -; size: once; CDR3: CASSVKGEGGLGNTIYF; DNA: TGTGCCAGCAGCGTAAAGGGGGAGGGAGGACTTGGAAACACCATATATTTT
V: TRBV6-6; J: TRBJ1-1; D: -; size: -; CDR3: CASKGQADTEAFF; DNA: TGTGCCAGCAAGGGGCAGGCGGACACTGAAGCTTTCTTT
V: TRBV27; J: TRBJ2-1; D: TRBD1; size: -; CDR3: CASRLRDRGNNEQFF; DNA: TGTGCCAGCCGACTCCGGGACAGGGGGAACAATGAGCAGTTCTTC
V: TRBV2; J: TRBJ1-2; D: -; size: -; CDR3: CASSAAQVYGYTF; DNA: TGTGCCAGCAGTGCCGCCCAGGTCTATGGCTACACCTTC
V: TRBV14; J: TRBJ2-7; D: -; size: -; CDR3: CASSQDSGGSHEQYF; DNA: TGTGCCAGCAGCCAAGACTCTGGGGGCTCCCACGAGCAGTACTTC